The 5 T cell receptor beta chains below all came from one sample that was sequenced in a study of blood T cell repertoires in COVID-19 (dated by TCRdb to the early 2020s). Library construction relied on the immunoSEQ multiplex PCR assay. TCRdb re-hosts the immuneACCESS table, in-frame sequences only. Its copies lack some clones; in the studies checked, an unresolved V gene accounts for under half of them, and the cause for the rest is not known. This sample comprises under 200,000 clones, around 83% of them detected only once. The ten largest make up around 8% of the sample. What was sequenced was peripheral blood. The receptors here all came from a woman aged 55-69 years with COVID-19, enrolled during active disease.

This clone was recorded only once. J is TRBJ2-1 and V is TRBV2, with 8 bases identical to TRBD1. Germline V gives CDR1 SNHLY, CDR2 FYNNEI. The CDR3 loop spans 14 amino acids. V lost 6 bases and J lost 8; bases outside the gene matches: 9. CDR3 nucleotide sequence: TGTGCCAGCAGAGCGGTCCAGGGGGCCTATGAGCAGTTCTTC. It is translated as CASRAVQGAYEQFF.

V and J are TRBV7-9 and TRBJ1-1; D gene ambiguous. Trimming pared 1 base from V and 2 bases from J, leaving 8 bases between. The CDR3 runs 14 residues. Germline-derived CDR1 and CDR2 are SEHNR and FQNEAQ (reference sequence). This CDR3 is CASSLGTVNTEAFF. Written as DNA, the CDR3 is TGTGCCAGCAGCTTAGGAACAGTCAACACTGAAGCTTTCTTT.

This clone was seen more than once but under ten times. CDR3 DNA sequence: TGTGCCAGCAGAACAGGGACAGGGGCGGGGAGGACCCAGTACTTC. Amino acid sequence: CASRTGTGAGRTQYF. The V gene is TRBV6-5, the J gene TRBJ2-5; 10 bases agree with TRBD1. The CDR3 spans 15 residues. CDR1 and CDR2 from the germline V gene are MNHEY and SVGAGI. The ends lost 6 bases at V and 7 bases at J; junction bases unmatched: 11.

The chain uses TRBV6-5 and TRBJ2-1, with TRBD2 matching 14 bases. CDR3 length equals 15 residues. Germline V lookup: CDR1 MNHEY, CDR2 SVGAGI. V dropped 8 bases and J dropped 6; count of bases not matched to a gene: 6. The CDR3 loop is CASETGTSGSNEQFF. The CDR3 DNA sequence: TGTGCCAGCGAAACCGGGACTAGCGGGAGCAATGAGCAGTTCTTC.

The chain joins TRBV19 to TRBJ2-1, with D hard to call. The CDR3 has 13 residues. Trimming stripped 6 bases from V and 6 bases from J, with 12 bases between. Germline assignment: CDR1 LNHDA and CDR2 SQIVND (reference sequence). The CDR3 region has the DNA TGTGCCAGTAGCCGCCGACGAGGCAATGAGCAGTTCTTC. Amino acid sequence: CASSRRRGNEQFF.